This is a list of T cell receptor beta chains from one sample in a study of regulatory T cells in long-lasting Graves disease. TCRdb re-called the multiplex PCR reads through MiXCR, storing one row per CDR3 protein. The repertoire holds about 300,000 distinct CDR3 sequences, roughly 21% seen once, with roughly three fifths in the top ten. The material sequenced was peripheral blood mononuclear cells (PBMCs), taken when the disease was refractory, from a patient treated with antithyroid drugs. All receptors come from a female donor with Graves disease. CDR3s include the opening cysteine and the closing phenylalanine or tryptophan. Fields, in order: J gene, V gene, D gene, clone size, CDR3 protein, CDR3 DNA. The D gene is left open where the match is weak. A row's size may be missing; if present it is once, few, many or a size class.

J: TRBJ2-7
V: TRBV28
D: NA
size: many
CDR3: CASTPGRRIYEQYF
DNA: TGTGCCAGCACCCCTGGGAGACGGATCTACGAGCAGTACTTC

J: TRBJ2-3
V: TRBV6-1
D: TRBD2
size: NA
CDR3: CASTRTSGRRTDTQYF
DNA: TGTGCCAGCACTAGGACTAGCGGGAGGCGAACAGATACGCAGTATTTT

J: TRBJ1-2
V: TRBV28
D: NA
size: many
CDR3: CASRLGRNYGYTF
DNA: TGTGCCAGCAGACTCGGACGGAATTATGGCTACACCTTC

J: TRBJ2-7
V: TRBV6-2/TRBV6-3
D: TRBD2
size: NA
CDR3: CASSYIPSGEQYF
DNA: TGTGCCAGCAGTTACATCCCTAGCGGCGAGCAGTACTTC

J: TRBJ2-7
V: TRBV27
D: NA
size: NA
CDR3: CASSFSGKSYEQYF
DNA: TGTGCCAGCAGTTTCTCTGGGAAATCCTACGAGCAGTACTTC

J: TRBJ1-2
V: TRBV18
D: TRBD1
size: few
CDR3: CASSTSTGGLNYGYTF
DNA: TGTGCCAGCTCAACCTCCACAGGGGGCCTTAACTATGGCTACACCTTC

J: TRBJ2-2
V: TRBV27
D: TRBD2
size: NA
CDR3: CASRTSGSTGELFF
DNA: TGTGCCAGCCGCACCAGCGGGAGCACCGGGGAGCTGTTTTTT

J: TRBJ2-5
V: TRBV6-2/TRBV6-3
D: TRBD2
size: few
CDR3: CATGLAVAETQYF
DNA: TGTGCCACCGGACTAGCGGTAGCGGAGACCCAGTACTTC

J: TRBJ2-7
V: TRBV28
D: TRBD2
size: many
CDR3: CASSLTPGGLSDEQYF
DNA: TGTGCCAGCAGTTTAACCCCGGGGGGTCTTTCGGACGAGCAGTACTTC

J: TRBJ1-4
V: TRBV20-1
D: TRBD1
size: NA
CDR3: CSAVDRGTTNEKLFF
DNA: TGCAGTGCCGTAGACAGGGGCACAACTAATGAAAAACTGTTTTTT

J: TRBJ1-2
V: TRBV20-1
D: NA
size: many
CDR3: CSARVEGIEEGYTF
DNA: TGCAGTGCTAGAGTAGAAGGGATAGAGGAGGGCTACACCTTC

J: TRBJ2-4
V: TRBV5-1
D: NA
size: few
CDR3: CASSTGGWGKNIQYF
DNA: TGCGCCAGCAGCACTGGGGGATGGGGCAAAAACATTCAGTACTTC

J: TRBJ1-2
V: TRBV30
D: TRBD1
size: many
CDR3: CAWRDRGNYGYTF
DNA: TGTGCCTGGAGGGACAGGGGAAACTATGGCTACACCTTC

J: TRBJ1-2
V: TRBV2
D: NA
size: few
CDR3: CASITEPYGYTF
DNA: TGTGCCAGCATTACAGAACCCTATGGCTACACCTTC

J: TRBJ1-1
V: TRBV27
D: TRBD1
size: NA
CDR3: CASRVTGSTEAFF
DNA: TGTGCCAGCAGGGTGACAGGGAGCACTGAAGCTTTCTTT

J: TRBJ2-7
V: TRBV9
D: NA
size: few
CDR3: CASSVRDTSYEQYF
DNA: TGTGCCAGCAGCGTCAGGGACACCTCCTACGAGCAGTACTTC

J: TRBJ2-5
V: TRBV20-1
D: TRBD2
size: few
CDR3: CSARRTGGFQETQYF
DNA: TGCAGTGCCAGAAGAACGGGAGGTTTCCAAGAGACCCAGTACTTC

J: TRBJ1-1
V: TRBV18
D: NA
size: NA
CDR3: CASSPAGENTEAFF
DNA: TGTGCCAGCTCACCAGCTGGGGAGAACACTGAAGCTTTCTTT

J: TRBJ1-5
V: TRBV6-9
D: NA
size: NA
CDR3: CASSSDFNQPQHF
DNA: TGTGCCAGCAGTTCCGACTTCAATCAGCCCCAGCATTTT

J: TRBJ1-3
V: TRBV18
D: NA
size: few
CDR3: CASSTAMGVDGNTIYF
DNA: TGTGCCAGCTCCACGGCCATGGGTGTCGATGGAAACACCATATATTTT

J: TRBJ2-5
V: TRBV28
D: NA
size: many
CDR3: CASSPFKGGKETQYF
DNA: TGTGCCAGCAGTCCCTTCAAGGGGGGAAAAGAGACCCAGTACTTC

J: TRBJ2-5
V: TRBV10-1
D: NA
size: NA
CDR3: CASSESGKETQYF
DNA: TGCGCCAGCAGTGAGTCTGGGAAAGAGACCCAGTACTTC

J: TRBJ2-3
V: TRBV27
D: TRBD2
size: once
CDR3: CASSFLAGGATDTQYF
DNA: TGTGCCAGCAGTTTTCTAGCGGGAGGGGCCACAGATACGCAGTATTTT